Shown below are 27 T cell receptor beta chains from a single sample sequenced in a study of blood T cell repertoires in COVID-19. Data came from immunoSEQ multiplex PCR; TCRdb stores just in-frame clones and leaves some out. The sample contains 250,000 to 300,000 clones, about 89% of which appear only once. Sample: peripheral blood. The receptors come from a young woman with COVID-19, enrolled during active disease.

This clone was observed a single time. V gene TRBV5-6 combines with J gene TRBJ2-7, with 11 bases that match TRBD2. CDR1 SGHDT and CDR2 YYEEEE come from the germline V gene. The CDR3 is 16 residues long. J gave up 1 base and V 2 bases, and 5 bases lay outside the gene matches. The chain's CDR3 is CASSLIRLAGSYEQYF. CDR3 in DNA: TGTGCCAGCAGCTTAATTAGACTAGCGGGATCCTACGAGCAGTACTTC. The entire variable domain, with the rest obtained from reference TRBV5-6 and TRBJ2-7, is as follows: DAGVTQSPTHLIKTRGQQVTLRCSPKSGHDTVSWYQQALGQGPQFIFQYYEEEERQRGNFPDRFSGHQFPNYSSELNVNALLLGDSALYLCASSLIRLAGSYEQYFGPGTRLTVT.

A note on this clone: This specimen includes other DNA sequences encoding the same CDR3. The J gene is TRBJ2-7, the V gene TRBV5-1, with a tentative D call TRBD2 (5 bases). This CDR3 is 11 amino acids long. The V gene's germline CDR1 is SGHRS and CDR2 YFSETQ. The germline V and J ends were trimmed by 0 bases and 7 bases, with 5 bases remaining between them. The CDR3 loop reads CASSLGGEQYF. The CDR3, as DNA: TGCGCCAGCAGCTTGGGAGGGGAGCAGTACTTC.

J is TRBJ1-1 and V is TRBV5-1; a possible D gene is TRBD1 (5 bases). V dropped 1 base and J dropped 0 bases, with 10 bases sitting between them. The CDR3 is 15 amino acids. CDR1 is SGHRS and CDR2 is YFSETQ in the germline V gene. CDR3 protein: CASSLSGILNTEAFF. CDR3 in DNA: TGCGCCAGCAGCTTGTCAGGGATTTTGAACACTGAAGCTTTCTTT.

This clone was recorded once. V gene TRBV28 combines with J gene TRBJ1-4; D unresolved. The V gene's germline CDR1 is MDHEN and CDR2 SYDVKM. Trimming took 6 bases from V and 4 from J, leaving 12 bases between them. This CDR3 is 14 amino acids long. The CDR3 loop reads CASRLGSGNEKLFF. CDR3 sequence (DNA): TGTGCCAGCAGACTTGGCTCGGGTAATGAAAAACTGTTTTTT.

The count of this clone is one. Other DNA variants within this sample encode the same CDR3. The V and J genes are TRBV9 and TRBJ1-1, with 8 positions matching TRBD1. The CDR3 totals 15 residues. Germline assignment: CDR1 SGDLS and CDR2 YYNGEE. V lost 0 bases, J lost 2 bases, and 3 bases stayed unmatched. The CDR3 is CASSVATGGNTEAFF. The CDR3 nucleotides read TGTGCCAGCAGCGTAGCTACAGGGGGAAACACTGAAGCTTTCTTT. Variable domain in full (rest from reference TRBV9 and TRBJ1-1): DSGVTQTPKHLITATGQRVTLRCSPRSGDLSVYWYQQSLDQGLQFLIQYYNGEERAKGNILERFSAQQFPDLHSELNLSSLELGDSALYFCASSVATGGNTEAFFGQGTRLTVV.

The chain couples TRBV28 to TRBJ1-2; the D gene is possibly TRBD1 (5 bases). V shed 5 bases and J shed 4 bases, with 14 bases lying between them. CDR1 is MDHEN, CDR2 SYDVKM, per germline. CDR3 size: 14 residues. DNA for the CDR3: TGTGCCAGCAGTCCTCCAGGGAAGGTCTATGGCTACACCTTC. Protein product: CASSPPGKVYGYTF.

The count of this clone is one. V usage is TRBV5-4 and J usage is TRBJ2-7; 7 positions match TRBD1. CDR1 and CDR2 from the germline V gene are SGHNT and YYREEE (reference sequence). The J segment lost 3 bases and the V segment lost 5 bases, leaving 8 bases of the junction unmatched. The CDR3 sequence is 14 residues long. The CDR3 nucleotides read TGTGCCAGCAGGGATCTCGGGACAGTCTACGAGCAGTACTTC. Protein sequence: CASRDLGTVYEQYF.

The chain couples TRBV4-1 to TRBJ1-6; TRBD1 matches 7 bases. This CDR3 spans 19 amino acids. Germline values: CDR1 MGHRA, CDR2 YSYEKL. V shed 4 bases and J 0 bases; nucleotides not matched to a gene: 12. CDR3 sequence: CASSPTPGTEASYNSPLHF. The CDR3 bases are TGCGCCAGCAGCCCCACCCCCGGGACAGAGGCCTCCTATAATTCACCCCTCCACTTT.

This chain joins TRBV5-4 and TRBJ1-6; D unresolved. This CDR3 is built from 16 residues. Trimming shortened V by 2 bases and J by 0 bases, and 9 bases separated the two germline ends. Germline lookup yields CDR1 SGHNT and CDR2 YYREEE (reference sequence). CDR3 nucleotide sequence: TGTGCCAGCAGCTTACAGCCGAGCTCCTATAATTCACCCCTCCACTTT. This sequence encodes CASSLQPSSYNSPLHF.

The chain has TRBV3-1 (or the pseudogene TRBV3-2) and TRBJ2-7, with 8 bases fitting TRBD2. The germline CDR1 and CDR2 sequences are LGHDT and YNNKEL (reference sequence). The CDR3 spans 15 residues. J was trimmed by 7 bases and V by 2 bases; bases with no gene match: 10. The CDR3 nucleotides read TGTGCCAGCAGCCAAACGGTAGCGGGATCTTGGGAGCAGTACTTC. Translation gives CASSQTVAGSWEQYF.

The chain combines TRBV10-2 with TRBJ1-2; 8 bases line up with TRBD1. The CDR3 is 13 amino acids. CDR1 is WSHSY, CDR2 SAAADI, per germline. Unmatched junction bases numbered 4, after V lost 7 bases and J lost 3 bases. The CDR3 bases are TGCGCCAGCAACCCAGGGGGCTACTATGGCTACACCTTC. This sequence encodes CASNPGGYYGYTF.

This clone was recorded a few times. The chain is built from TRBV6-2 or TRBV6-3 and TRBJ2-1; TRBD2 matches 8 bases. Trimming removed 2 bases from V and 7 bases from J; junction bases left unmatched: 7. The CDR3 loop spans 15 amino acids. CDR1 MNHEY and CDR2 SVGEGT come from the germline V gene. DNA for the CDR3: TGTGCCAGCAGTTACCGGGAGGGAGAGGGGAATGAGCAGTTCTTC. Protein sequence: CASSYREGEGNEQFF.

The CDR3 loop is CASRLELQPQHF. CDR3 DNA sequence: TGTGCCAGCAGATTGGAGTTACAGCCCCAGCATTTT. The chain joins TRBV2 to TRBJ1-5; no reliable D call. The CDR3 has 12 amino acids. V was pared by 6 bases and J by 7 bases, with 10 bases between. Germline CDR1 reads SNHLY; CDR2 reads FYNNEI.

This chain links TRBV18 with TRBJ1-2, with unresolved D. Looked up from germline, CDR1 is KGHSH and CDR2 is LQKENI. Trimming pared 0 bases from V and 7 bases from J, leaving 15 bases between. The CDR3 spans 15 residues. The CDR3 DNA reads TGTGCCAGCTCACCACCGTCCACAGCTCGTGTTGGCTACACCTTC. It yields the protein CASSPPSTARVGYTF.

This chain links TRBV27 with TRBJ2-7, with a weak D call TRBD1 (6 bases). Germline V gene data show CDR1 as MNHEY and CDR2 as SMNVEV (reference sequence). V was clipped by 2 bases and J by 4 bases, with 12 bases between them. This CDR3 contains 14 residues. Here the CDR3 reads CASSLGATGYEQYF. CDR3 DNA sequence: TGTGCCAGCAGTTTAGGGGCAACAGGGTACGAGCAGTACTTC.

The chain combines TRBV11-1 with TRBJ2-3, with 9 bases matching TRBD1. Unmatched junction bases numbered 6, after V lost 6 bases and J lost 2 bases. Looked up from germline, CDR1 is SGHAT and CDR2 is FQDESV (reference sequence). This CDR3 region has 15 residues. CDR3 sequence (DNA): TGTGCCAGCAGATCGGACAGGGGAAACACAGATACGCAGTATTTT. Residues: CASRSDRGNTDTQYF.

V is TRBV5-4 and J is TRBJ1-1; D is perhaps TRBD1 (6 bases). The length of the CDR3 is 12 residues. Trimming left V 0 bases short and J 11 bases short, with 11 bases between. The V gene's germline CDR1 is SGHNT and CDR2 YYREEE (reference sequence). The CDR3 loop is CASSLDGGAAFF. The CDR3 bases are TGTGCCAGCAGCTTGGATGGGGGGGCCGCTTTCTTT.

The chain carries TRBV10-2 and TRBJ1-1; 8 bases line up with TRBD1. This CDR3 spans 12 amino acids. Germline assignment: CDR1 WSHSY and CDR2 SAAADI. After removal of 3 bases from V and 7 bases from J, the junction contained 1 base not matched to a gene. This CDR3 is CASSEQGDEAFF. The CDR3, as DNA: TGCGCCAGCAGTGAACAGGGGGATGAAGCTTTCTTT.

The rearrangement links TRBV12-3 or TRBV12-4 to TRBJ2-1, with D possibly TRBD2 on 6 matching bases. Trimming left V 6 bases short and J 1 base short, with 7 bases between. The CDR3 covers 13 residues. CDR3 sequence (DNA): TGTGCCAGCAGGGGACTTTCCTACAATGAGCAGTTCTTC. This codes for CASRGLSYNEQFF.

The chain combines TRBV10-3 with TRBJ2-2; 7 bases are a match to TRBD1. CDR1 and CDR2 (germline): ENHRY, SYGVKD. V lost 6 bases to trimming and J lost 5 bases; unmatched junction nucleotides: 0. The length of the CDR3 is 12 residues. The CDR3 DNA reads TGTGCCATCAGACAGGGGACCGGGGAGCTGTTTTTT. It encodes CAIRQGTGELFF.

The chain recombines TRBV19 with TRBJ2-1; 8 nucleotides match TRBD2. The CDR3 totals 15 residues. Germline CDR1 and CDR2: LNHDA and SQIVND (reference sequence). The ends lost 6 bases at V and 2 bases at J; junction bases unmatched: 6. Here the CDR3 DNA reads TGTGCCAGTAGCCTACTAGCGGACACCTACAATGAGCAGTTCTTC. Protein product: CASSLLADTYNEQFF.

The chain recombines TRBV24-1 with TRBJ1-4, with TRBD1 as a possible D gene (5 bases). This CDR3 has 14 amino acids. V was pared by 4 bases and J by 7 bases, with 12 bases between. From germline, CDR1 is KGHDR and CDR2 SFDVKD. CDR3 bases: TGTGCCACCAGTGACGGGGGGGTAGGTGAAAAACTGTTTTTT. Amino acid sequence: CATSDGGVGEKLFF.

The chain has TRBV10-1 and TRBJ2-4; TRBD2 is a possible D gene (7 bases). Germline CDR1 WNHNN, CDR2 SYGVQD (reference sequence). The CDR3 extends over 13 amino acids. V lost 3 bases, J lost 8 bases, and 11 bases lay in between. The CDR3 loop reads CASSDGGQDIQYF. Here the CDR3 DNA reads TGCGCCAGCAGTGACGGGGGGCAGGACATTCAGTACTTC.

The rearrangement joins TRBV18 to TRBJ2-3; 13 bases line up with TRBD2. There are 15 residues in the CDR3. V trimming: 6 bases; J trimming: 3 bases; junction bases outside the gene matches: 3. In germline, CDR1 is KGHSH, CDR2 LQKENI. The CDR3 here is CASSLLAGGTDTQYF. In DNA, the CDR3 is TGTGCCAGCTCCTTACTAGCGGGAGGGACAGATACGCAGTATTTT.

The chain uses TRBV19 and TRBJ2-7; 7 bases are a match to TRBD1. Germline-derived CDR1 and CDR2 are LNHDA and SQIVND (reference sequence). This CDR3 contains 15 residues. V gave up 2 bases and J gave up 0 bases; unmatched junction bases: 4. The CDR3 bases are TGTGCCAGTAGTATACAGGCAGGGGGCTCCTACGAGCAGTACTTC. Its translation: CASSIQAGGSYEQYF.

The rearrangement joins TRBV29-1 to TRBJ2-7; 12 positions match TRBD1. The CDR3 covers 14 residues. Germline loops: CDR1 SQVTM, CDR2 ANQGSEA. The V gene end was trimmed by 6 bases and the J gene end by 5 bases; junction bases not matched to a gene: 8. The chain's CDR3 is CSVQMGQGADEQYF. The DNA for the CDR3 is TGCAGCGTGCAAATGGGACAGGGGGCAGACGAGCAGTACTTC.

This clone is a singleton in its sample. The V gene is TRBV5-4, the J gene TRBJ1-3; a weak D match, TRBD1 (5 bases). Trimming shortened V by 4 bases and J by 0 bases, and 11 bases separated the two germline ends. The length of the CDR3 is 15 residues. In germline, CDR1 is SGHNT, CDR2 YYREEE (reference sequence). The CDR3 sequence is CASSERGLSGNTIYF. DNA of the CDR3: TGTGCCAGCAGCGAAAGGGGTCTCTCTGGAAACACCATATATTTT.